The sequence of this TCR beta chain was determined in a study of blood T cells in healthy people across ages. Through a sample-barcoded 5' primer and a J-beta primer mix, a second PCR was run for roughly 7 to 12 cycles. TCRdb called the 5' RACE reads again in MiXCR, with one record for every CDR3 protein. In the table there are about 1,600,000 distinct CDR3 sequences, approximately 38% of which are singletons. Sequencing was carried out using blood. This TCR was recovered from a woman in her late teens or twenties in good health.

Here the CDR3 reads CASSQEGQRGGLWQFF. In DNA, the CDR3 is TGTGCCAGCAGCCAAGAGGGGCAGCGGGGGGGCCTTTGGCAGTTCTTC. The chain is built from TRBV4-2 and TRBJ2-1; TRBD2 matches at 10 bases. CDR3 length: 16 amino acids. The junction had 11 bases not matched to a gene; V was cut back by 0 bases and J by 12 bases. CDR1 and CDR2 from the germline V gene are LGHNA and YNFKEQ.